This is a list of T cell receptor beta chains from one sample in a study of cytomegalovirus exposure and HLA in healthy donors. The table came from immunoSEQ multiplex PCR; TCRdb's copy has only in-frame clones and leaves some out. The sample contains some 99,000 clones, about 80% of which appear only once. The specimen sequenced was PBMCs. All receptors come from a man aged 35 to 55 in good health and CMV-seronegative. Both conserved end residues are part of each CDR3. A D gene is named only where the DNA matches it firmly. Only part of the rows carry a size: once, few, many, or a class if the clone is expanded.

>11|TRBV30|NA|few|TRBJ2-1
CAWNSYNEQFF
TGTGCCTGGAATAGCTACAATGAGCAGTTCTTC
>14|TRBV30|NA|once|TRBJ2-3
CAHGGRVGTDTQYF
TGTGCCCATGGGGGGAGAGTTGGCACAGATACGCAGTATTTT
>17|TRBV7-9|TRBD2|NA|TRBJ2-5
CSSSYPGLAGGQETQYF
TGTTCCAGCAGCTACCCTGGACTAGCGGGGGGACAAGAGACCCAGTACTTC
>14|TRBV7-9|NA|NA|TRBJ2-5
CASSSRAIWETQYF
TGTGCCAGCAGCTCCAGGGCTATCTGGGAGACCCAGTACTTC
>17|TRBV7-8|TRBD1|NA|TRBJ1-5
CASSSDRGRQGNQPQHF
TGTGCCAGCAGCTCGGACAGGGGGCGCCAGGGCAATCAGCCCCAGCATTTT
>13|TRBV7-2|NA|few|TRBJ1-2
CASSLRGFDGYTF
TGTGCCAGCAGCTTAAGGGGTTTTGATGGCTACACCTTC
>15|TRBV5-1|NA|once|TRBJ2-5
CASSLGSEGTETQYF
TGCGCCAGCAGCTTGGGGTCGGAGGGGACAGAGACCCAGTACTTC
>16|TRBV28|TRBD2|NA|TRBJ2-1
CASSYSRASGDDEQFF
TGTGCCAGCAGTTATAGCCGGGCTAGCGGGGACGATGAGCAGTTCTTC
>15|TRBV7-2|TRBD1|NA|TRBJ1-6
CASSLAGQGDSPLHF
TGTGCCAGCAGCTTAGCCGGACAGGGGGATTCACCCCTCCACTTT
>17|TRBV30|NA|NA|TRBJ2-7
CAWSVRGGTVKTYEQYF
TGTGCCTGGAGTGTCCGAGGCGGGACAGTTAAAACCTACGAGCAGTACTTC
>11|TRBV30|NA|NA|TRBJ1-1
CAWSLGGVGFF
TGTGCCTGGAGCCTGGGGGGTGTCGGTTTCTTT
>19|TRBV19|NA|NA|TRBJ1-4
CASSHPSFYGATTNEKLFF
TGTGCCAGTAGCCACCCGAGTTTCTATGGGGCGACTACTAATGAAAAACTGTTTTTT
>15|TRBV6-6|NA|NA|TRBJ1-5
CASRGWEDSNQPQHF
TGTGCCAGCAGGGGTTGGGAGGATAGCAATCAGCCCCAGCATTTT
>15|TRBV2|TRBD1|few|TRBJ2-3
CASSADRGKVDTQYF
TGTGCCAGCAGCGCAGACAGGGGGAAAGTAGATACGCAGTATTTT
>12|TRBV6-5|NA|NA|TRBJ2-5
CASSNLQETQYF
TGTGCCAGCAGTAACCTACAGGAGACCCAGTACTTC
>14|TRBV4-1|TRBD1|NA|TRBJ1-5
CASSHGTERQPQHF
TGCGCCAGCAGCCATGGGACAGAGAGACAGCCCCAGCATTTT
>15|TRBV7-6|NA|NA|TRBJ2-4
CASSPRAQGANIQYF
TGTGCCAGCAGCCCTAGAGCACAGGGCGCAAACATTCAGTACTTC
>14|TRBV28|NA|NA|TRBJ2-5
CASSSFGYQETQYF
TGTGCCAGCAGCTCCTTCGGGTACCAAGAGACCCAGTACTTC